The source of this T cell receptor (beta chain) is a study of T cell responses to AZD1222 COVID-19 vaccine. The repertoire was sequenced with immunoSEQ multiplex PCR; TCRdb's copy has only in-frame clones and lacks some. The table shows some 94,000 clones, with more than 70% occurring only once. Germline V gene sequence: CDR1 PRHDT, CDR2 FYEKMQ (reference sequence). The V and J ends lost 0 bases and 3 bases respectively, with 3 bases between them. The CDR3 is 12 residues long. This sequence was found in an adult who received the AZD1222 COVID-19 vaccine. The starting material was peripheral blood, obtained 28 days after the second AZD1222 dose. The chain is built from TRBV13 and TRBJ2-7; D unresolved. For the CDR3, the DNA is TGTGCCAGCAGCTTAGGCGGCTACGAGCAGTACTTC. Translated: CASSLGGYEQYF.